The present TCR beta chain was sequenced within a study of Graves' ophthalmopathy and Graves' hyperthyroidism. Whole-study findings and limits: Most thyroid-expanded clonotypes exceeding 0.001 frequency were also found in blood.

Scientists amplified the TCR beta CDR3 regions from RNA transcripts. Second-round multiplex PCR came after first-round RT-PCR with HTBI primers. Each CDR3 protein is one row after TCRdb ran MiXCR on the multiplex PCR reads. The table has under 200,000 distinct CDR3 sequences, over 35% seen once; the top ten hold under 6.5%. Regarding this clonotype: The target antigen is unknown.

This CDR3 region has 14 residues. V was cut by 8 bases and J by 0 bases, with 11 bases left in between. The V gene's germline CDR1 is MNHNS and CDR2 SASEGT. Uncontrolled infections, pregnancy, lactation or other autoimmune diseases led to patient exclusion. Sequencing was carried out using peripheral blood. This rearrangement joins TRBV6-1 to TRBJ1-5, with D possibly TRBD1 on 6 matching bases. This sequence originates from a middle-aged woman with Graves' ophthalmopathy. CDR3 in DNA: TGTGCCAGCGTAACAGGGCATAGCAATCAGCCCCAGCATTTT. This encodes CASVTGHSNQPQHF.